The 26 T cell receptor beta chains given below trace back to one sample, sequenced in a study of blood T cells in healthy people across ages. The authors ran a second PCR of about 6 to 12 cycles using a sample-barcoded 5' primer and a J-beta primer mix. TCRdb itself ran the 5' RACE reads through MiXCR, one entry per CDR3 protein. The sample lists about 1.6 million distinct CDR3 sequences; around 36% were seen once. Sequencing used blood. Receptors originate from a young woman in good health.

The V and J genes are TRBV12-3 or TRBV12-4 and TRBJ1-1; D gene uncertain. The CDR3 covers 11 residues. Trimming cost V 6 bases and J 4 bases, with 6 bases left between them. The CDR3 protein is CASSTLTEAFF. CDR3 in DNA: TGTGCCAGCAGCACACTCACTGAAGCTTTCTTT.

This clonotype has more than one count but fewer than ten. V is TRBV20-1 and J is TRBJ2-1; no clear D. Germline V CDR1 and CDR2: DFQATT, SNEGSKA (reference sequence). The CDR3 runs 14 residues. Trimming removed 4 bases at V and 8 bases at J, with 18 bases between. CDR3 protein: CSANPDGLWDEQFF. CDR3 sequence (DNA): TGCAGTGCTAACCCGGACGGCCTCTGGGATGAGCAGTTCTTC.

This clonotype was detected a few times. The V gene is TRBV7-2, the J gene TRBJ1-1; maybe TRBD1 (5 bases). The CDR3 loop spans 16 amino acids. V lost 0 bases to trimming and J lost 1 base, with 12 bases between them. Germline V CDR1 and CDR2: SGHTA, FQGNSA. The CDR3 reads CASSLARGPSNTEAFF. In nucleotides, the CDR3 is TGTGCCAGCAGCTTAGCGCGGGGACCGTCGAACACTGAAGCTTTCTTT.

The chain couples TRBV7-3 to TRBJ2-7; TRBD2 matches 7 bases. Trimming took 6 bases from V and 0 from J; bases not matched to a gene: 5. The CDR3 spans 14 residues. Germline V gives CDR1 SGHTA, CDR2 FQGTGA. The CDR3 DNA follows: TGTGCCAGCAGGTTGGGCGGGAGCTCCTACGAGCAGTACTTC. It specifies CASRLGGSSYEQYF.

Notes on this clonotype: This could be a read error, since a much larger clone is one nucleotide away. The gene calls are TRBV7-9 and TRBJ2-7, with 9 bases aligning to TRBD1. The CDR3 length is 12 residues. CDR1 and CDR2 from the germline V gene are SEHNR and FQNEAQ (reference sequence). V lost 8 bases to trimming and J lost 6 bases; unmatched junction nucleotides: 5. This chain's CDR3 is CASGATGGEQYF. The DNA for the CDR3 is TGTGCCAGCGGCGCGACAGGGGGCGAGCAGTACTTC.

The CDR3 DNA reads TGCAGTGCCGGGCGGGGCAGCTCCTACAATGAGCAGTTCTTC. Translation: CSAGRGSSYNEQFF. The chain employs TRBV20-1 and TRBJ2-1; a possible D gene is TRBD2 (6 bases). V was shortened by 6 bases and J by 0 bases, with 12 bases between the two germline ends. The V gene's germline CDR1 is DFQATT and CDR2 SNEGSKA (reference sequence). The length of the CDR3 is 14 residues.

In this sample, this clonotype turned up a few times. This sequence joins TRBV30 and TRBJ2-5, with D perhaps matching TRBD1 (6 bases). This CDR3 spans 15 amino acids. With 2 bases removed from V and 5 bases from J, the gap between germline ends came to 18 bases. Germline V gene lookup returns CDR1 GTSNPN and CDR2 SVGIG (reference sequence). The CDR3 protein is CAWSQPTGGMETQYF. The CDR3 DNA follows: TGTGCCTGGAGTCAGCCGACAGGCGGAATGGAGACCCAGTACTTC.

The table lists this clonotype with many counts. The chain carries TRBV4-2 and TRBJ1-2; D possibly corresponds to TRBD1 (5 bases). The V gene lost 0 bases and the J gene lost 1 base, with 21 bases spanning the gap. Germline V gene sequence: CDR1 LGHNA, CDR2 YNFKEQ. CDR3 size: 19 residues. The CDR3 sequence is CASSQDEGDLSPLNYGYTF. The CDR3 nucleotides are TGTGCCAGCAGCCAAGATGAAGGGGACTTAAGTCCCCTTAACTATGGCTACACCTTC.

The chain carries TRBV20-1 and TRBJ2-1; a weak D match, TRBD2 (5 bases). The CDR3 contains 14 residues. The germline V gene has CDR1 DFQATT and CDR2 SNEGSKA (reference sequence). The V gene lost 4 bases and the J gene lost 3 bases, with 13 bases spanning the gap. For the CDR3, the DNA is TGCAGTGCTACGTGGGAGTCTCGCTACAATGAGCAGTTCTTC. It encodes CSATWESRYNEQFF.

The V call is TRBV6-5, the J call TRBJ2-1, with a weak D call TRBD2 (5 bases). Trimming took 2 bases from V and 6 from J, leaving 17 bases between them. This CDR3 contains 16 residues. Germline V CDR1 and CDR2: MNHEY, SVGAGI. CDR3 DNA: TGTGCCAGCAGTTACAGGCGTGCCGAGGGCGGCAATGAGCAGTTCTTC. This codes for CASSYRRAEGGNEQFF.

The rearrangement uses TRBV5-1 and TRBJ2-7; TRBD2 matches 13 bases. The CDR3 runs 17 residues. The germline CDR1 and CDR2 sequences are SGHRS and YFSETQ. J was trimmed by 2 bases and V by 4 bases; bases with no gene match: 9. The CDR3 DNA is TGCGCCAGCAGCCCCGGACTAGCGGGGGCGCAAACCTACGAGCAGTACTTC. Translated, it gives CASSPGLAGAQTYEQYF.

The chain uses TRBV6-6 and TRBJ1-5, with 10 bases aligning to TRBD1. Germline lookup yields CDR1 MNHNY and CDR2 SVGAGI (reference sequence). The trim removed 8 bases at V and 2 bases at J, leaving 12 bases unmatched. This CDR3 spans 17 amino acids. The CDR3 bases are TGTGCCAGCGGCCTATCGACAGGGGGCGAGGGCAATCAGCCCCAGCATTTT. As protein: CASGLSTGGEGNQPQHF.

The chain is built from TRBV20-1 and TRBJ1-2; D gene unclear. This CDR3 comprises 12 residues. V lost 4 bases, J lost 6 bases, and 12 bases lay in between. Germline CDR1 reads DFQATT; CDR2 reads SNEGSKA (reference sequence). The CDR3 region has the DNA TGCAGTGCTAAAGATTTGCGGGATGGCTACACCTTC. This encodes CSAKDLRDGYTF.

V and J are TRBV2 and TRBJ1-1; D is perhaps TRBD1 (5 bases). Germline V gives CDR1 SNHLY, CDR2 FYNNEI. CDR3 size: 11 residues. The V end lost 6 bases, the J end lost 10 bases, and 12 bases lay between the germline ends. CDR3 sequence reads: CASREKRGAFF. The CDR3 region has the DNA TGTGCCAGCAGAGAAAAAAGGGGAGCTTTCTTT. The full variable domain, rest sourced from reference TRBV2 and TRBJ1-1, is EPEVTQTPSHQVTQMGQEVILRCVPISNHLYFYWYRQILGQKVEFLVSFYNNEISEKSEIFDDQFSVERPDGSNFTLKIRSTKLEDSAMYFCASREKRGAFFGQGTRLTVV.

The genes are TRBV12-3 or TRBV12-4 and TRBJ1-5, with D possibly being TRBD1 (5 bases). V was trimmed by 6 bases and J by 0 bases, leaving 24 bases between them. There are 19 residues in the CDR3. This CDR3 is CASRANRQTEFNSNQPQHF. For the CDR3, the DNA is TGTGCCAGCAGGGCTAACAGACAGACGGAATTTAATAGCAATCAGCCCCAGCATTTT.

There are a few counts of this clonotype. This chain joins TRBV12-3 or TRBV12-4 and TRBJ2-4; TRBD2 matches 13 bases. CDR3 size: 18 residues. The V segment lost 4 bases and the J segment 6 bases; nucleotides outside the gene matches: 12. The CDR3 is CASSSPRTSGSLSNIQYF. CDR3 nucleotides: TGTGCCAGCAGTTCCCCCCGGACTAGCGGGAGCCTGTCAAACATTCAGTACTTC.

V is TRBV21-1 and J is TRBJ2-7; the D segment call TRBD1 is taken from the table without a DNA check. TRBV21-1 is classified as a pseudogene. This CDR3 comprises 14 residues. CDR3 residues: CASDDRLGVYEQYF. CDR3 DNA sequence: TGTGCCAGCGACGACAGGTTGGGGGTCTACGAGCAGTACTTC.

The CDR3 DNA is TGTGCCAGCAGCTTAGAACTAGCGGGGGGGATGGGAGAGACCCAGTACTTC. Residues: CASSLELAGGMGETQYF. This rearrangement joins TRBV11-2 to TRBJ2-5; 13 bases are a match to TRBD2. Trimming took 0 bases from V and 4 from J; bases not matched to a gene: 5. This CDR3 spans 17 amino acids. The V gene's germline CDR1 is SGHAT and CDR2 FQNNGV.

This chain uses TRBV28 with TRBJ2-7; D is uncertain. V was shortened by 7 bases and J by 0 bases, with 13 bases between the two germline ends. The CDR3 covers 14 residues. Germline CDR1 MDHEN, CDR2 SYDVKM. CDR3 coding DNA: TGTGCCAGCACAAATGTCGACCACTCCTACGAGCAGTACTTC. Translating gives CASTNVDHSYEQYF. The entire variable domain, with the rest obtained from reference TRBV28 and TRBJ2-7, is as follows: DVKVTQSSRYLVKRTGEKVFLECVQDMDHENMFWYRQDPGLGLRLIYFSYDVKMKEKGDIPEGYSVSREKKERFSLILESASTNQTSMYLCASTNVDHSYEQYFGPGTRLTVT.

This clonotype was observed at least ten times. The chain combines TRBV7-9 with TRBJ2-1; D gene unclear. The CDR3 contains 12 residues. V was pared by 4 bases and J by 11 bases, with 12 bases between. Germline CDR1 is SEHNR and CDR2 is FQNEAQ (reference sequence). In DNA form, the CDR3 reads TGTGCCAGCAGCTCTTACACCCTACAGCAGTTCTTC. This gives the protein CASSSYTLQQFF.

The chain joins TRBV20-1 to TRBJ2-7; TRBD2 agrees at 7 bases. CDR1 and CDR2 (germline): DFQATT, SNEGSKA (reference sequence). J was trimmed by 0 bases and V by 1 base; bases with no gene match: 6. The CDR3 is 15 residues long. The CDR3 sequence is CSARAAAGDSYEQYF. As DNA, the CDR3 is TGCAGTGCTAGAGCCGCGGCGGGGGACTCCTACGAGCAGTACTTC.

This clonotype was seen a handful of times. This chain uses TRBV10-3 with TRBJ1-5, with D perhaps matching TRBD1 (5 bases). The CDR3 is 13 residues long. Per germline, CDR1 ENHRY and CDR2 SYGVKD. The V and J ends lost 6 bases and 6 bases respectively, with 12 bases between them. DNA of the CDR3: TGTGCCATCAGCGACAGATCGGGTCAGCCCCAGCATTTT. Amino acids: CAISDRSGQPQHF.

This clonotype has just a few counts. This sequence joins TRBV5-1 and TRBJ2-2; 8 nucleotides line up with TRBD1. Germline lookup yields CDR1 SGHRS and CDR2 YFSETQ. V shed 5 bases, J shed 3 bases, and the junction held 6 bases outside the gene matches. The CDR3 loop spans 15 amino acids. DNA of the CDR3: TGCGCCAGCAGTCTCGCGACAGGGGACACCGGGGAGCTGTTTTTT. Its translation: CASSLATGDTGELFF.

This clonotype has only a few counts. This chain links TRBV20-1 with TRBJ1-2, with D perhaps TRBD1 (6 bases). Trimming shortened V by 8 bases and J by 4 bases, and 14 bases separated the two germline ends. This CDR3 comprises 12 residues. CDR1 and CDR2 (germline): DFQATT, SNEGSKA (reference sequence). This CDR3 is CSIPGVVYGYTF. CDR3 DNA: TGCAGTATCCCAGGGGTTGTCTATGGCTACACCTTC.

This clonotype was observed a few times. The chain carries TRBV5-1 and TRBJ2-1, with D unclear. The ends were cut back, 0 bases at V and 10 bases at J, with 17 bases in the middle. This CDR3 has 15 residues. CDR1 is SGHRS and CDR2 is YFSETQ in the germline V gene. Here the CDR3 reads CASSLERGPFREQFF. CDR3 nucleotides: TGCGCCAGCAGCTTGGAACGCGGTCCTTTTCGGGAGCAGTTCTTC.

This clonotype was detected only a few times. This chain links TRBV20-1 with TRBJ2-5, with 8 bases that match TRBD2. Near its end, the DNA agrees better with TRBJ2-7, so the J call may be wrong. The CDR3 runs 12 residues. Germline CDR1 DFQATT, CDR2 SNEGSKA (reference sequence). CDR3 sequence reads: CSARPGGGEQYF. The DNA for the CDR3 is TGCAGTGCTAGGCCGGGGGGGGGCGAGCAGTACTTC.